This entry lists 5 T cell receptor beta chains sequenced from one sample in a study of PD-1 blockade in classical Hodgkin lymphoma (dated by TCRdb to about 2020). To prepare the library, the immunoSEQ multiplex PCR assay was applied. What TCRdb holds here is the immuneACCESS table cut down to in-frame rearrangements. Part of the clones is not present; checked against another copy, under half of the missing clones reflect an unresolved V gene, and the others are unexplained. The sample includes fewer than 4,500 clones, with around 70% observed a single time. The ten most abundant clones make up about 35% of the sample. The sample's time point, from its label and the paper: cycle 4 day 1 (C4D1), after 5 to 7 weeks of nivolumab. Every trial patient had relapsed after autologous stem cell transplantation, and cohorts A, B and C differed in prior brentuximab vedotin exposure. Using a Miltenyi CD8+ T cell isolation kit, CD8+ T cells were purified from thawed PBMCs through magnetic negative selection.

This specimen was CD8+ T cells from blood, taken before the fourth cycle of nivolumab. These receptors were obtained from a human donor with classical Hodgkin lymphoma.

This clone was seen more than once but under ten times. The V call is TRBV27, the J call TRBJ2-7; no reliable D call. Germline V gives CDR1 MNHEY, CDR2 SMNVEV (reference sequence). V gave up 5 bases and J gave up 9 bases, with 17 bases separating them. There are 13 residues in the CDR3. CDR3 coding DNA: TGTGCCAGCAGTGAGACTTCGACGCGACCGCAGTACGTC. Translation gives CASSETSTRPQYV.

This clone was found a few times. The chain employs TRBV11-2 and TRBJ1-2; TRBD1 matches 8 bases. Per the germline V gene, CDR1 is SGHAT and CDR2 is FQNNGV. The CDR3 is 16 residues long. Trimming removed 4 bases from V and 4 bases from J; junction bases left unmatched: 11. The CDR3 spells CASSSTGVKSGYGYTF. In nucleotides, the CDR3 is TGTGCCAGCAGCTCGACAGGGGTAAAGTCAGGCTATGGCTACACCTTC.

The rearrangement links TRBV11-2 to TRBJ2-5, with D perhaps being TRBD1 or TRBD2 (6 bases each). V lost 1 base, J lost 5 bases, and 17 bases lay in between. Germline V gene lookup returns CDR1 SGHAT and CDR2 FQNNGV. The CDR3 length is 16 residues. The CDR3: CASSLVVGGAYETQYF. In nucleotides, the CDR3 is TGTGCCAGCAGCTTAGTCGTCGGGGGCGCTTATGAGACCCAGTACTTC.

The chain links TRBV9 to TRBJ1-1; 11 positions agree with TRBD1. The V gene's germline CDR1 is SGDLS and CDR2 YYNGEE. The length of the CDR3 is 16 residues. With 4 bases clipped from V and 2 bases from J, the junction kept 7 bases outside the gene matches. CDR3 sequence: CASSPGTGGLNTEAFF. For the CDR3, the DNA is TGTGCCAGCAGCCCCGGGACAGGGGGGTTAAACACTGAAGCTTTCTTT.

This clone turned up a few times. The chain combines TRBV28 with TRBJ2-2, with D perhaps TRBD2 (5 bases). Trimming pared 3 bases from V and 4 bases from J, leaving 15 bases between. This CDR3 comprises 16 residues. Germline CDR1 and CDR2: MDHEN and SYDVKM. CDR3 DNA sequence: TGTGCCAGCAGTTTCCTACTAGGCAGCAGCACCGGGGAGCTGTTTTTT. Translating it yields CASSFLLGSSTGELFF.